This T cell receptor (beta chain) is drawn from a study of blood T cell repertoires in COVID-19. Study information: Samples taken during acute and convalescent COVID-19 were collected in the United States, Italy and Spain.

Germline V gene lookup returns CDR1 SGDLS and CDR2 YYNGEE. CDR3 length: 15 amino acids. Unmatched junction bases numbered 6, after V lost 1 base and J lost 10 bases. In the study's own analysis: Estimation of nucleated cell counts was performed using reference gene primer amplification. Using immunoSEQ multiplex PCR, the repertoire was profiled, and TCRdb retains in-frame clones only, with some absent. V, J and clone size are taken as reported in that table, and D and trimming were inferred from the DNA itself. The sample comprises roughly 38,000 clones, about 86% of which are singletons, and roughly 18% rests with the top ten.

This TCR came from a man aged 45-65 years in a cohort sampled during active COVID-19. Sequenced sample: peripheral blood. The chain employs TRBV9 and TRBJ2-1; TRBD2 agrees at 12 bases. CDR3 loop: CASSVMTSGGREQFF. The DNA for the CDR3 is TGTGCCAGCAGCGTAATGACTAGCGGGGGTAGGGAGCAGTTCTTC.